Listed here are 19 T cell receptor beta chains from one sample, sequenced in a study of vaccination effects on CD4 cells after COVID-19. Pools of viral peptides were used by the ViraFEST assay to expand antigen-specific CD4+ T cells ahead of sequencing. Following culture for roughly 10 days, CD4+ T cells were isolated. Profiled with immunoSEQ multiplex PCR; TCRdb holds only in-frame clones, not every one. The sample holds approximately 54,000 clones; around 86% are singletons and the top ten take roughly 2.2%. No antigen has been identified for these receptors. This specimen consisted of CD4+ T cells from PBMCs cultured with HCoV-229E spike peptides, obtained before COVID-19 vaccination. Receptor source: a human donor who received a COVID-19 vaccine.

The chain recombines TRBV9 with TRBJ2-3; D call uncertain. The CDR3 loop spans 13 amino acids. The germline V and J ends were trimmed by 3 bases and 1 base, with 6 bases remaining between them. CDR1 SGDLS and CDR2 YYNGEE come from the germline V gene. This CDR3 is CASSDRRTDTQYF. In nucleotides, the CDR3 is TGTGCCAGCAGCGACCGACGCACAGATACGCAGTATTTT.

The CDR3 DNA is TGTGCCAGCAGCGTAGCAGGACAGTCATACAATGAGCAGTTCTTC. As protein: CASSVAGQSYNEQFF. This chain links TRBV9 with TRBJ2-1, with D perhaps matching TRBD1 (6 bases). The CDR3 has 15 residues. In germline, CDR1 is SGDLS, CDR2 YYNGEE. With 0 bases removed from V and 4 bases from J, the gap between germline ends came to 11 bases.

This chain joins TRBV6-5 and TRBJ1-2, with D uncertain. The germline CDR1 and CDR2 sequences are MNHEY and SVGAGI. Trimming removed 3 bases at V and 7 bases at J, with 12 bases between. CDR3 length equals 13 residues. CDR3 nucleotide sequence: TGTGCCAGCAGTTATGGAGGGAGTAGTGGCTACACCTTC. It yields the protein CASSYGGSSGYTF.

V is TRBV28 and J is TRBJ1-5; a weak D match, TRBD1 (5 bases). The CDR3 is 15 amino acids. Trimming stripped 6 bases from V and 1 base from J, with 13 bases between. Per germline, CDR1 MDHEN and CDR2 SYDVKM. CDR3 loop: CASSYGGGSNQPQHF. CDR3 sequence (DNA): TGTGCCAGCAGCTACGGCGGGGGGAGCAATCAGCCCCAGCATTTT.

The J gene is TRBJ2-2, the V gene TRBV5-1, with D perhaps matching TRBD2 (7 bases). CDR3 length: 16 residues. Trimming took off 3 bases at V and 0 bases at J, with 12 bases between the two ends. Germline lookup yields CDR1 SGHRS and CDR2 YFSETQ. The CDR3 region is CASSYSGGPNTGELFF. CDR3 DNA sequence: TGCGCCAGCAGCTACTCGGGGGGCCCGAACACCGGGGAGCTGTTTTTT. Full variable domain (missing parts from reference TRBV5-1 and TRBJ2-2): KAGVTQTPRYLIKTRGQQVTLSCSPISGHRSVSWYQQTPGQGLQFLFEYFSETQRNKGNFPGRFSGRQFSNSRSEMNVSTLELGDSALYLCASSYSGGPNTGELFFGEGSRLTVL.

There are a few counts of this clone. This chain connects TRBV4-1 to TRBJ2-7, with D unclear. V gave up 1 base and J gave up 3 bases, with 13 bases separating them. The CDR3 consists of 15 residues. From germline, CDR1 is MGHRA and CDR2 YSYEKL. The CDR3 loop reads CASSQVELGNYEQYV. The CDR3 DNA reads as TGCGCCAGCAGCCAAGTCGAGCTGGGCAACTACGAGCAGTACGTC.

The CDR3 coding sequence is TGTGCCAGCAGTGGCCCCACTTACAGGGTTAGTGGCGGGGAGCTGTTTTTT. Amino acids: CASSGPTYRVSGGELFF. The V call is TRBV25-1, the J call TRBJ2-2; tentative D call: TRBD1 (6 bases). Trimming took 4 bases from V and 7 from J, leaving 22 bases between them. CDR3 length: 17 amino acids. In germline, CDR1 is MGHDK, CDR2 SYGVNS.

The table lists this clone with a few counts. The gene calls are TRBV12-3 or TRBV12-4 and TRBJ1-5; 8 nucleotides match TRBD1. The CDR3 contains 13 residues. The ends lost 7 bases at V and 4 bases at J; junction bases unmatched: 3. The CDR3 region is CASTDRGNQPQHF. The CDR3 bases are TGTGCCAGCACCGACAGGGGTAATCAGCCCCAGCATTTT.

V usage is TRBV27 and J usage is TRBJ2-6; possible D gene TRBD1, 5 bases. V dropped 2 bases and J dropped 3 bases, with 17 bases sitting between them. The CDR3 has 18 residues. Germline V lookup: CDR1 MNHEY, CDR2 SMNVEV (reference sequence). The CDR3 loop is CASSLRAQVVGGANVLTF. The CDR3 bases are TGTGCCAGCAGTTTAAGGGCACAGGTTGTAGGTGGGGCCAACGTCCTGACTTTC.

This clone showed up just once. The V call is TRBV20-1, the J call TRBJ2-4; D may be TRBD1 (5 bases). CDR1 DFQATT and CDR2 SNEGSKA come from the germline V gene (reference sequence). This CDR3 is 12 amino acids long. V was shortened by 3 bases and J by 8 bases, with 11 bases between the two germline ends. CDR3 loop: CSASQGKDIQYF. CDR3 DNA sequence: TGCAGTGCTAGTCAGGGAAAGGACATTCAGTACTTC.

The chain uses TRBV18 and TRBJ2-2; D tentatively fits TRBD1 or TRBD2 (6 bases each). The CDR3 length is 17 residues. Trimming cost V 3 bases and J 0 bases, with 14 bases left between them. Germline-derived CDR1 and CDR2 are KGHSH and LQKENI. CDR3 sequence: CASSPPTRGTNTGELFF. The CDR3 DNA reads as TGTGCCAGCTCACCGCCGACTAGGGGGACGAACACCGGGGAGCTGTTTTTT.

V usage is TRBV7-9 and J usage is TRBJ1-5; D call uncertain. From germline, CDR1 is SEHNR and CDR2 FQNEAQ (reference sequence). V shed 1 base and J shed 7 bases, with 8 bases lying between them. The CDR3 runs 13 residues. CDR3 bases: TGTGCCAGCAGCTTAGGTGATGGGCAGCCCCAGCATTTT. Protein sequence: CASSLGDGQPQHF.

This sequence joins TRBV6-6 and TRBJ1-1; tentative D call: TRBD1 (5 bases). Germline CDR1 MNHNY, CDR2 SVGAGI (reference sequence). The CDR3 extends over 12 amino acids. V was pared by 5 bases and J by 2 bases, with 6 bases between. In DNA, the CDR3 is TGTGCCAGCAGTCAGGGAAACACTGAAGCTTTCTTT. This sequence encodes CASSQGNTEAFF.

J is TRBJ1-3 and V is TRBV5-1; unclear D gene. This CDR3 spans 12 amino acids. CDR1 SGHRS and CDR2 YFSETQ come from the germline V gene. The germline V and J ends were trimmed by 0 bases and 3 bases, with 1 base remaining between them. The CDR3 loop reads CASSLDGNTIYF. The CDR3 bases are TGCGCCAGCAGCTTGGATGGAAACACCATATATTTT.

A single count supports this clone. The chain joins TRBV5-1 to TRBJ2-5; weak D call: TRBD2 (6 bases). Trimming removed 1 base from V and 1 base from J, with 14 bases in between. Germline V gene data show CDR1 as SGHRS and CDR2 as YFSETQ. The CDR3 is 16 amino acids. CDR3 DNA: TGCGCCAGCAGCTTGCTCGACGGGGGTGTCCAAGAGACCCAGTACTTC. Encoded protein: CASSLLDGGVQETQYF.

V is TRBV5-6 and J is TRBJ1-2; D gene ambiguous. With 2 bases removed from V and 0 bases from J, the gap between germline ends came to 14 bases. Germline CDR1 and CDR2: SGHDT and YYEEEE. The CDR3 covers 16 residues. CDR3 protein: CASSFPLQATNYGYTF. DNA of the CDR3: TGTGCCAGCAGCTTCCCCCTGCAGGCTACTAACTATGGCTACACCTTC.

CDR3 protein: CASSSIPLSRDRDLYQETQYF. In DNA, the CDR3 is TGTGCCAGCAGCTCCATACCACTATCTAGGGACAGGGATTTGTACCAAGAGACCCAGTACTTC. The J gene is TRBJ2-5, the V gene TRBV7-6, with 9 bases lining up with TRBD1. The CDR3 has 21 residues. The trim removed 4 bases at V and 0 bases at J, leaving 21 bases unmatched. Germline CDR1 is SGHVS and CDR2 is FNYEAQ. Drawing the rest from reference TRBV7-6 and TRBJ2-5, the complete variable domain is GAGVSQSPRYKVTKRGQDVALRCDPISGHVSLYWYRQALGQGPEFLTYFNYEAQQDKSGLPNDRFSAERPEGSISTLTIQRTEQRDSAMYRCASSSIPLSRDRDLYQETQYFGPGTRLLVL.

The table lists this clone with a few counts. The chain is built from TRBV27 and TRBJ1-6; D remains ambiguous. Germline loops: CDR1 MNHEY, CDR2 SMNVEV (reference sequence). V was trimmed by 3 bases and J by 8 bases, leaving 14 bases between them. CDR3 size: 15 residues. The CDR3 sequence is CASSLSGPPDSPLHF. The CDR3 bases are TGTGCCAGCAGTTTGTCGGGCCCTCCGGATTCACCCCTCCACTTT.

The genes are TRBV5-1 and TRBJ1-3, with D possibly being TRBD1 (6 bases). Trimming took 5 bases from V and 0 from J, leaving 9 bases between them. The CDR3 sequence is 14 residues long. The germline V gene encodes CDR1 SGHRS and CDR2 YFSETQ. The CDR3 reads CASRTGSSGNTIYF. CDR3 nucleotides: TGCGCCAGCAGAACAGGGAGCTCTGGAAACACCATATATTTT.